The 8 T cell receptor beta chains listed next were all sequenced from one sample in a study of Ad26.COV2.S vaccination and SARS-CoV-2 variants. Treatment reported: around 19 received Ad26.COV2.S at low or high dose, single or two shots; about 5 received placebo; per-sample allocation not given. Material that was analyzed had been drawn on day 63 after the first vaccine or placebo injection. Using immunoSEQ multiplex PCR, the repertoire was profiled, and TCRdb retains in-frame clones only, with some absent. Of around 300,000 clones in the sample, around 89% were seen once. The sequencing here drew on peripheral blood, taken in a trial of Ad26.COV2.S vaccine versus placebo. The receptors come from a person aged 18 to 65 who received the Ad26.COV2.S COVID-19 vaccine or a placebo.

V is TRBV13 and J is TRBJ2-6; TRBD1 aligns across 11 bases. The germline gives CDR1 PRHDT, CDR2 FYEKMQ (reference sequence). The CDR3 spans 16 residues. V trimming: 7 bases; J trimming: 3 bases; junction bases outside the gene matches: 5. The CDR3 spells CASTQDRGLGANVLTF. CDR3 in DNA: TGTGCCAGCACCCAGGACAGGGGGCTTGGGGCCAACGTCCTGACTTTC. Complete variable domain (other parts from reference TRBV13 and TRBJ2-6): AAGVIQSPRHLIKEKRETATLKCYPIPRHDTVYWYQQGPGQDPQFLISFYEKMQSDKGSIPDRFSAQQFSDYHSELNMSSLELGDSALYFCASTQDRGLGANVLTFGAGSRLTVL.

The gene calls are TRBV5-4 and TRBJ1-2; tentative D call: TRBD1 (6 bases). In germline, CDR1 is SGHNT, CDR2 YYREEE (reference sequence). CDR3 length equals 14 residues. Trimming removed 0 bases from V and 4 bases from J, with 10 bases in between. The CDR3 sequence: CASSLDRAVYGYTF. CDR3 in DNA: TGTGCCAGCAGCTTGGACAGGGCCGTCTATGGCTACACCTTC.

A remark on this clone: The same CDR3 is also encoded by other DNA sequences in this sample. The V call is TRBV3-1 (or the pseudogene TRBV3-2), the J call TRBJ1-6, with unresolved D. V dropped 0 bases and J dropped 0 bases, with 6 bases sitting between them. The CDR3 has 16 amino acids. Per the germline V gene, CDR1 is LGHDT and CDR2 is YNNKEL (reference sequence). The CDR3 region has the DNA TGTGCCAGCAGCCAAGAAGGGAGCTCCTATAATTCACCCCTCCACTTT. It yields the protein CASSQEGSSYNSPLHF.

The genes are TRBV7-2 and TRBJ2-2; no reliable D call. The CDR3 contains 15 residues. Germline CDR1 SGHTA, CDR2 FQGNSA. V shed 0 bases and J shed 2 bases, with 7 bases lying between them. The CDR3 DNA reads TGTGCCAGCAGCTTAGCGATACTAAACACCGGGGAGCTGTTTTTT. As protein: CASSLAILNTGELFF.

The CDR3 is CASSVRDPGRGDTQYF. The CDR3 DNA is TGCGCCAGCAGCGTCCGGGACCCCGGCCGGGGAGATACGCAGTATTTT. This rearrangement joins TRBV5-1 to TRBJ2-3; D is tentatively TRBD1 or TRBD2 (5 bases each). Germline V gene sequence: CDR1 SGHRS, CDR2 YFSETQ. The CDR3 is 16 amino acids. Trimming pared 4 bases from V and 5 bases from J, leaving 20 bases between.

The chain has TRBV6-4 and TRBJ1-2; 8 nucleotides line up with TRBD1. V was pared by 2 bases and J by 6 bases, with 2 bases of the junction left unmatched. The CDR3 consists of 13 residues. In germline, CDR1 is MRHNA, CDR2 SNTAGT. CDR3 DNA sequence: TGTGCCAGCAGTGACGACAGGGGTCATGGCTACACCTTC. Its protein product is CASSDDRGHGYTF.

For this clone: The same CDR3 is also encoded by other DNA sequences in this sample. The chain uses TRBV6-2 or TRBV6-3 and TRBJ1-6, with D tentatively TRBD1 (6 bases). V was cut by 2 bases and J by 0 bases, with 11 bases left in between. This CDR3 has 17 amino acids. CDR1 and CDR2 (germline): MNHEY, SVGEGT. CDR3 DNA: TGTGCCAGCAGTTACCGCACAGGGAGCTCCTATAATTCACCCCTCCACTTT. Translation gives CASSYRTGSSYNSPLHF.

V is TRBV6-2 or TRBV6-3 and J is TRBJ2-3; 7 positions match TRBD1. Germline lookup yields CDR1 MNHEY and CDR2 SVGEGT. J was trimmed by 4 bases and V by 2 bases; bases with no gene match: 6. The CDR3 spans 15 residues. CDR3 nucleotides: TGTGCCAGCAGTTACACAAGGGGGCAGGCAGATACGCAGTATTTT. Its translation: CASSYTRGQADTQYF.